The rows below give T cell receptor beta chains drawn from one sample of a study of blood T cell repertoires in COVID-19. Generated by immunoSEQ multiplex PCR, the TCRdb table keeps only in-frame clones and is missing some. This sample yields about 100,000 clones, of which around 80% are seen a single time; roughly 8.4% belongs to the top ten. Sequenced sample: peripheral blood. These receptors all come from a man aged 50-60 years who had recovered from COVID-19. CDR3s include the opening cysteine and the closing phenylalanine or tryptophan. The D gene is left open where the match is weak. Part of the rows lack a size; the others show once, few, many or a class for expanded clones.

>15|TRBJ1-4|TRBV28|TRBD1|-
TGTGCCAGCAGTTTGACAGGGGGGGCTAATGAAAAACTGTTTTTT
CASSLTGGANEKLFF
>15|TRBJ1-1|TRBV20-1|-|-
TGCAGTGCTAGTCGGAGCAACGCGATGAACACTGAAGCTTTCTTT
CSASRSNAMNTEAFF
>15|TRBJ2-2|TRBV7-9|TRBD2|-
TGTGCCAGCAGCCTTAGCGGGGTGAACACCGGGGAGCTGTTTTTT
CASSLSGVNTGELFF
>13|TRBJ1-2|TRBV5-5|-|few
TGTGCCAGCAGCTTGGAACAGGTCTCTGGCTACACCTTC
CASSLEQVSGYTF
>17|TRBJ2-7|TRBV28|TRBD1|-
TGTGCCAGCAGTCGCGTTTCTCCGGGACAGGTCTTGTACGAGCAGTACTTC
CASSRVSPGQVLYEQYF
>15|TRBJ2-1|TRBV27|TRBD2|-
TGTGCCAGCAGTCGAGCGGGAGGGCCTTCAAATGAGCAGTTCTTC
CASSRAGGPSNEQFF
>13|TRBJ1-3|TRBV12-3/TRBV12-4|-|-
TGTGCCAGCACCCCCGATCGACTTTTCACCATATATTTT
CASTPDRLFTIYF
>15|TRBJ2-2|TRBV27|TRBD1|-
TGTGCCAGCAGTTTCTGGACAGGGGGCACCGGGGAGCTGTTTTTT
CASSFWTGGTGELFF
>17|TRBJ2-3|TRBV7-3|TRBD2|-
TGTGCCAGCAGCCTACAGACTAGCGGGAGGGGTGGAGATACGCAGTATTTT
CASSLQTSGRGGDTQYF
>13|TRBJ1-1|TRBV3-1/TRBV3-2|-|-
TGTGCCAGCAGCCACGGGGGGGAGACTGAAGCTTTCTTT
CASSHGGETEAFF
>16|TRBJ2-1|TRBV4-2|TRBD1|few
TGTGCCAGCAGCCGATCCCAACAGGGGGCTGGGAATGAGCAGTTCTTC
CASSRSQQGAGNEQFF
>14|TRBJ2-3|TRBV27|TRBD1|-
TGTGCCAGCAGTTCGACAGGGCACACAGATACGCAGTATTTT
CASSSTGHTDTQYF
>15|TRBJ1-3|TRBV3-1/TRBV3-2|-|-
TGTGCCAGCAGCCAATCGGGGGGCTCTGGAAACACCATATATTTT
CASSQSGGSGNTIYF
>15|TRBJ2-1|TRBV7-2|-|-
TGTGCCAGCAGTCCGCGGAGGGGCTACTACAATGAGCAGTTCTTC
CASSPRRGYYNEQFF
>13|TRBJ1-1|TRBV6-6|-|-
TGTGCCAGCAATCCCGGGGGGAACACTGAAGCTTTCTTT
CASNPGGNTEAFF
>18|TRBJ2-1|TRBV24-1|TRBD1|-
TGTGCCACCAGTGATTTAAACCCCGGACAGGGAAGAAACAATGAGCAGTTCTTC
CATSDLNPGQGRNNEQFF
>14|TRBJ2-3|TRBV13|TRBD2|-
TGTGCCACCGCAACTAGCGGAGAGGGAGATACGCAGTATTTT
CATATSGEGDTQYF
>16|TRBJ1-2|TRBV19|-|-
TGTGCCAGTACCGCGAGTGGGGCATCCCCTAACTATGGCTACACCTTC
CASTASGASPNYGYTF
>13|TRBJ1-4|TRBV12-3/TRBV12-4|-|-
TGTGCCAGCAGTTGGGCCGGGGGGGAAAAACTGTTTTTT
CASSWAGGEKLFF
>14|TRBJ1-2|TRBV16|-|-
TGTGCCAGCAGCCAATCGGCTCACAGAGGGGGCTACACCTTC
CASSQSAHRGGYTF
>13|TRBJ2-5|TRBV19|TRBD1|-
TGTGCCAGTAGAGAGACAGGGGTAGAGACCCAGTACTTC
CASRETGVETQYF
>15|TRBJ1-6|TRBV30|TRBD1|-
TGTGCCTGGAGCAGCAGGGGGAGTACGGGTTTACCCCTCCACTTT
CAWSSRGSTGLPLHF
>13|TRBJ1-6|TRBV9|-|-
TGTGCCAGCAGCGGACAGACGGGGGGACCCCTCCACTTT
CASSGQTGGPLHF
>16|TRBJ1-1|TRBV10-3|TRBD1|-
TGTGCCATCAGAATACTACAGACAGGGACGCGCACTGAAGCTTTCTTT
CAIRILQTGTRTEAFF
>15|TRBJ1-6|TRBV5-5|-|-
TGTGCCAGCAGCTTGGTAGCCACGACCGATTCACCCCTCCACTTT
CASSLVATTDSPLHF
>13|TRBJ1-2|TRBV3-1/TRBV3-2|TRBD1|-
TGTGCCAGCAGCCAAGCAGGGGGCGGGGGCTACACCTTC
CASSQAGGGGYTF
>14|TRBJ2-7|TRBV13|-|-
TGTGCCAGCAGCAACCAGGGAAAAGGCTACGAGCAGTACTTC
CASSNQGKGYEQYF
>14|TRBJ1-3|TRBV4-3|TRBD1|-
TGCGCCAGCAGCCAGGGGACAGCTGGAAACACCATATATTTT
CASSQGTAGNTIYF
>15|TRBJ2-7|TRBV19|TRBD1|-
TGTGCCAGTACCCCCCGGGACAGGGATACCTACGAGCAGTACTTC
CASTPRDRDTYEQYF
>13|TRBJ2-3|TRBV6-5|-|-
TGTGCCAGCAGTTACGTAGTGTCAGATACGCAGTATTTT
CASSYVVSDTQYF
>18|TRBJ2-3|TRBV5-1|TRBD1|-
TGCGCCAGCAGCCATACAGGGGGCCGGAGACTGACCACAGATACGCAGTATTTT
CASSHTGGRRLTTDTQYF
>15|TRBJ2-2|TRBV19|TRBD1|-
TGTGCCAGTAGTACGGGACAGGGACTCACCGGGGAGCTGTTTTTT
CASSTGQGLTGELFF
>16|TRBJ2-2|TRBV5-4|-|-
TGTGCCAGCAGCCCCCGCACCCGCCATGAGAGCGGGGAGCTGTTTTTT
CASSPRTRHESGELFF
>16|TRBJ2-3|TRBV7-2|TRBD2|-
TGTGCCAGCAGCTTAGTCCAGCGGGAGTATTTAGATACGCAGTATTTT
CASSLVQREYLDTQYF
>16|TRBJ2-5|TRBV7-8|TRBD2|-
TGTGCCAGCAGCTTAGTTACGGCGGGAGGGGGGGAGACCCAGTACTTC
CASSLVTAGGGETQYF
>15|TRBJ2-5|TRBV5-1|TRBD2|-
TGCGCCAGCAGCGATTCCGGGACTAGTTTTGAGACCCAGTACTTC
CASSDSGTSFETQYF
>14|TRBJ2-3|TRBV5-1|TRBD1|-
TGCGCCAGCAGCCGGGACAGCCTCACAGATACGCAGTATTTT
CASSRDSLTDTQYF
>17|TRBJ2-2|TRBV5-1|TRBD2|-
TGCGCCAGCAGCGGCCGGACTAGCGGGTCGAACACCGGGGAGCTGTTTTTT
CASSGRTSGSNTGELFF
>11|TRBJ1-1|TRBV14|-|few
-
CASSSGQKAFF
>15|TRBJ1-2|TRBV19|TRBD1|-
TGTGCCAGTAGTAGATCCCCGGACAGGGAAGGTGGCTACACCTTC
CASSRSPDREGGYTF
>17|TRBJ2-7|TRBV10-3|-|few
TGTGCCATCAGTGAGTCATTAATTGTAGCGGCTAACTACGAGCAGTACTTC
CAISESLIVAANYEQYF
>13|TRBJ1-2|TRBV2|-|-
TGTGCCAGCAGTGTGCAGGGTGACTATGGCTACACCTTC
CASSVQGDYGYTF
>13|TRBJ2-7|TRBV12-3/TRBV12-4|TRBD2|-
TGTGCCAGCAGTAAGGGACTAGCCTACGAGCAGTACTTC
CASSKGLAYEQYF
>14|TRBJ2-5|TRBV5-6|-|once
TGTGCCAGCAGCTCCAAGACTGGGCAAGAGACCCAGTACTTC
CASSSKTGQETQYF
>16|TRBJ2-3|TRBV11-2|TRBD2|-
TGTGCCAGCAGCCAGACTAGCGGGCGATACACAGATACGCAGTATTTT
CASSQTSGRYTDTQYF
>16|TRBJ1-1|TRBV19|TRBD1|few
TGTGCCAGTAGTTTCTCACAGGGGACCATGAACACTGAAGCTTTCTTT
CASSFSQGTMNTEAFF
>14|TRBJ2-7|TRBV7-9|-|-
TGTGCCAGCAGCTTAGGTTCCAGCGTCTACGAGCAGTACTTC
CASSLGSSVYEQYF
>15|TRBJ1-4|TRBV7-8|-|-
TGTGCCAGCACCACCCGCACGGGGAGGGGTGAAAAACTGTTTTTT
CASTTRTGRGEKLFF
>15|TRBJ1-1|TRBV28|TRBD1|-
TGTGCCAGCAGTGCCACAGGGGGGCTAAGTTCGGAAGCTTTCTTT
CASSATGGLSSEAFF
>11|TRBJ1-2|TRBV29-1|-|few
TGCAGCGTCTACTACGACTATGGCTACACCTTC
CSVYYDYGYTF
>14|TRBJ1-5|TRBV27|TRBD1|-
TGTGCCAGCAGCGAGACAGGGGCAAATCAGCCCCAGCATTTT
CASSETGANQPQHF
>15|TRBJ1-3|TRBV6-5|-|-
TGTGCCAGCAGTCAGCGACCCGGACAGGGAAACACCATATATTTT
CASSQRPGQGNTIYF
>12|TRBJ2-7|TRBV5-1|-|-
TGCGCCAGCAGCCTAAGCTCCTACGAGCAGTACTTC
CASSLSSYEQYF
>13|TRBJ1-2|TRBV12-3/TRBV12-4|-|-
TGTGCCAGCAGTCTTCAGGGAAACTATGGCTACACCTTC
CASSLQGNYGYTF
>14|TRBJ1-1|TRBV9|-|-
TGTGCCAGCAGCGTAGTGGGGGGGAACACTGAAGCTTTCTTT
CASSVVGGNTEAFF
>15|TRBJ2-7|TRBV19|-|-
TGTGCCAGTAGTATACCGTCGGGCCGGAGGGCCGAGCAGTACTTC
CASSIPSGRRAEQYF
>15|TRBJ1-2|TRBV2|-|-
TGTGCCAGCAGTGAAGGGCGGCTAGGGGGCTATGGCTACACCTTC
CASSEGRLGGYGYTF